Listed here is a single T cell receptor (beta chain). What it recognizes is unknown. Produced via immunoSEQ multiplex PCR; TCRdb's table is partial and in-frame only. The table shows around 100,000 clones, with 85% to 95% occurring only once. Only cases whose brain tissue showed the highest T cell transcript signatures were sequenced. Before surgery, patients took at least one anti-epileptic drug. The V end was cut by 12 bases, the J end by 2 bases, with 16 bases between. The CDR3 consists of 14 residues. CDR1 and CDR2 from the germline V gene are KGHDR and SFDVKD. These data come from a study of brain T cells in children with intractable seizures. General observations from the study: Patients' HCMV serostatus was unknown; virus specificity rests on CDR3 similarity alone. Pre- and post-surgery blood differed in depth, so pre-surgery absences may be undersampling.

The sequences come from peripheral blood, collected at surgery. This clonotype was sampled from a boy in the first two years of life with hemimegalencephaly and intractable seizures. The chain employs TRBV24-1 and TRBJ1-5, with D perhaps TRBD1 (6 bases). In DNA form, the CDR3 reads TGTGCCGTCGGGGGGCGGATCGGCAATCAGCCCCAGCATTTT. Translation gives CAVGGRIGNQPQHF.